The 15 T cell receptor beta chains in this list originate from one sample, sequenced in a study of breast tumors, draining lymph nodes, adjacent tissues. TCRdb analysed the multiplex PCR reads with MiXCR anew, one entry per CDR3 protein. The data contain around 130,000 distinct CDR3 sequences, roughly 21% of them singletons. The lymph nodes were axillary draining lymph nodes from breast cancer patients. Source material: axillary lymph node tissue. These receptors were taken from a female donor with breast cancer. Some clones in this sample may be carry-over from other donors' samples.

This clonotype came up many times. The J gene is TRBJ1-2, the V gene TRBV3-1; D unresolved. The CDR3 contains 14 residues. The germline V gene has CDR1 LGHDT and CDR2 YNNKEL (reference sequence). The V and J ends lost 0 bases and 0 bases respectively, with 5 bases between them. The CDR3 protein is CASSQDRPNYGYTF. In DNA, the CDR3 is TGTGCCAGCAGCCAAGATAGGCCTAACTATGGCTACACCTTC.

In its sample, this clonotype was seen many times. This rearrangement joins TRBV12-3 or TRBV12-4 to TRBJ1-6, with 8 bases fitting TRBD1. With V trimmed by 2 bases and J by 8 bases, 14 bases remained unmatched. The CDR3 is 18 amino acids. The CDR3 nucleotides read TGTGCCAGCAGTTTATTAGTGGAACGGACAGGGCGGTATTCACCCCTCCACTTT. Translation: CASSLLVERTGRYSPLHF.

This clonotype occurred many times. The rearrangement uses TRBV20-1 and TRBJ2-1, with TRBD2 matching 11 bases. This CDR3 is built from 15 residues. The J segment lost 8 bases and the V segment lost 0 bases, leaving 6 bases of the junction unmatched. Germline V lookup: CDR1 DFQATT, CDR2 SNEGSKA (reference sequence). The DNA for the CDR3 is TGCAGTGCTAGAGATCTAGCGGGGGGCATCGATGAGCAGTTCTTC. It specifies CSARDLAGGIDEQFF.

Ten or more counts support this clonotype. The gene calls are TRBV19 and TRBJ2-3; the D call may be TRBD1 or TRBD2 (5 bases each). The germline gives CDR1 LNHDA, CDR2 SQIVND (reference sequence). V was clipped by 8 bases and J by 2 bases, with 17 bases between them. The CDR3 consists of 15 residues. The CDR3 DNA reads TGTGCCAGTCGCCCGAAGGGACCAGACACAGATACGCAGTATTTT. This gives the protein CASRPKGPDTDTQYF.

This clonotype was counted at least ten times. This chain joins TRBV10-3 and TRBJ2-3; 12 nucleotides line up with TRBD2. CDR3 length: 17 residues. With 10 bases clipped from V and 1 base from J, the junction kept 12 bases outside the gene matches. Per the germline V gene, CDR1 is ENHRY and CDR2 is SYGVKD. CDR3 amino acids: CATKDTSGGHGTDTQYF. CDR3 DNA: TGTGCCACCAAGGATACTAGCGGGGGGCATGGCACAGATACGCAGTATTTT.

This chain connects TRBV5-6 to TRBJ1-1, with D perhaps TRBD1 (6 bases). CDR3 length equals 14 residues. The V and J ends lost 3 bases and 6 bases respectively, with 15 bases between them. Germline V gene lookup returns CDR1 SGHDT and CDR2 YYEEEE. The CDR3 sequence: CASSSKGGLAEAFF. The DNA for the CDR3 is TGTGCCAGCAGCTCAAAAGGGGGATTGGCTGAAGCTTTCTTT. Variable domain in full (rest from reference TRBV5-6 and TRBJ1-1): DAGVTQSPTHLIKTRGQQVTLRCSPKSGHDTVSWYQQALGQGPQFIFQYYEEEERQRGNFPDRFSGHQFPNYSSELNVNALLLGDSALYLCASSSKGGLAEAFFGQGTRLTVV.

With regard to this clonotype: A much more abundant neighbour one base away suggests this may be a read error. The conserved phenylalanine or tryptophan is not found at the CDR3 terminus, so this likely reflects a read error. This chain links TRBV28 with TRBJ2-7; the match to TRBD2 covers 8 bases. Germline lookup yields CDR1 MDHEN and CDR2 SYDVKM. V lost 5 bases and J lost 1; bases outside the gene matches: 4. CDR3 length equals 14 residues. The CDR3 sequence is CASSTGTRSYEQYS. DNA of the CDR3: TGTGCCAGCAGTACCGGGACTAGATCCTACGAGCAGTACTCC.

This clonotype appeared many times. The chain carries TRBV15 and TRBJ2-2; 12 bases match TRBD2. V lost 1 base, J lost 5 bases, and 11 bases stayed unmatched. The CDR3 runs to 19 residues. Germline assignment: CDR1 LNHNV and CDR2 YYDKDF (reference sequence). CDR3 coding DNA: TGTGCCACCAGCAGAGTGGAGGCGACTAGCGGGAGAATTACCGGGGAGCTGTTTTTT. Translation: CATSRVEATSGRITGELFF.

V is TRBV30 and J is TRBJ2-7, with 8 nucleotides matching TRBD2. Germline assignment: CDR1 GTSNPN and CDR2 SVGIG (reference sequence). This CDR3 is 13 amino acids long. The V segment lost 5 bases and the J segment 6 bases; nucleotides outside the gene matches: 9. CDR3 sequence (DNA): TGTGCCTGGGACAGCGGGAGTGATAGCGAGCAGTACTTC. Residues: CAWDSGSDSEQYF.

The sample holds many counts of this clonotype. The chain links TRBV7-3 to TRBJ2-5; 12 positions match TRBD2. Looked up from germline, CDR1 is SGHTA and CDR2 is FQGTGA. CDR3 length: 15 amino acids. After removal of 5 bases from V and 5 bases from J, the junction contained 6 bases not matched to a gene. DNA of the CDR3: TGTGCCAGCAGCCCAGGACTAGCGGGGATCGAGACCCAGTACTTC. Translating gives CASSPGLAGIETQYF.

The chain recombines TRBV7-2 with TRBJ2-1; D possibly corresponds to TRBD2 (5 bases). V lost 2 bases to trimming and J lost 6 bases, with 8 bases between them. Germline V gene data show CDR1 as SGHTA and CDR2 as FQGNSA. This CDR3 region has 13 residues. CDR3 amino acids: CASSLLGLNEQFF. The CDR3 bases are TGTGCCAGCAGCTTACTAGGACTCAATGAGCAGTTCTTC.

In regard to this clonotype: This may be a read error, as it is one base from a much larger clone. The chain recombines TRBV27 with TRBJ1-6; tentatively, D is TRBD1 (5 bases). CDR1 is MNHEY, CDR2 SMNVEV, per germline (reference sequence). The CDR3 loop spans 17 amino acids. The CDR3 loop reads CASRHSAWDSYISPLHF. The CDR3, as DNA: TGTGCCAGCAGGCATTCCGCCTGGGACTCCTATATTTCACCCCTCCACTTT.

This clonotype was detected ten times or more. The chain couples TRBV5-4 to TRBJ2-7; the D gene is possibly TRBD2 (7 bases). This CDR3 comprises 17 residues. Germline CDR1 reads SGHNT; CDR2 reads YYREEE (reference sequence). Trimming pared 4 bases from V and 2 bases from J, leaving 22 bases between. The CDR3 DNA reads TGTGCCAGCAGCGTTGGACCAATGGCGGGGGCTGCCTACGAGCAGTACTTC. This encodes CASSVGPMAGAAYEQYF.

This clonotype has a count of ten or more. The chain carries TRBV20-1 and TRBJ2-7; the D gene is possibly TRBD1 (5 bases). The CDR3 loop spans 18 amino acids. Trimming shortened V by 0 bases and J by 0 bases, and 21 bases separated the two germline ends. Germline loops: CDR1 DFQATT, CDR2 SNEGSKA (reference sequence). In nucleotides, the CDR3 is TGCAGTGCTAGAGATCTCTCCGGTCGGACATCATACTCCTACGAGCAGTACTTC. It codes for CSARDLSGRTSYSYEQYF.

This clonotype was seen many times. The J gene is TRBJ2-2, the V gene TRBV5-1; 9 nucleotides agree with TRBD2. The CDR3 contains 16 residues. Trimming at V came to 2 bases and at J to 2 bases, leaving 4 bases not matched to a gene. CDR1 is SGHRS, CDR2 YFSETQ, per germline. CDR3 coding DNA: TGCGCCAGCAGCTTCGGCGGGGGGGCTAACACCGGGGAGCTGTTTTTT. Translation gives CASSFGGGANTGELFF.